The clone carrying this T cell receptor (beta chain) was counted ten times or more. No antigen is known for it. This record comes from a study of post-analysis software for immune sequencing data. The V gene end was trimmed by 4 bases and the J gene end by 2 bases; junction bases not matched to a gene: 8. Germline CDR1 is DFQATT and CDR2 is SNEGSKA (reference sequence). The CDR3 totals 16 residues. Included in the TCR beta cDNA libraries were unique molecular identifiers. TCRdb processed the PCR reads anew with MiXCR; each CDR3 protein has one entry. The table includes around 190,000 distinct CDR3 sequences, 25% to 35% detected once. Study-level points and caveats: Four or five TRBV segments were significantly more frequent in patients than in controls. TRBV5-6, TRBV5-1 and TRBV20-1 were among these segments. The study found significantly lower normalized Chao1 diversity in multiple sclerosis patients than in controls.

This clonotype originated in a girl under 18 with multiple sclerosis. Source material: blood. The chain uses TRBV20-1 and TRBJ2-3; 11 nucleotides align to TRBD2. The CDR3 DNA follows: TGCAGTGCTACTAGGACTAGCGGGCAGAACACAGATACGCAGTATTTT. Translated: CSATRTSGQNTDTQYF.